This T cell receptor beta chain originates from a study of molecular identifiers for immune sequencing clone quantification (dated by TCRdb to the late 2010s). About the study as a whole: For a replicate experiment, RNA from about 21,000 or 97,000 naive CD8 T cells was divided into five aliquots, of which four were sequenced. CD8 T cells were used in a methods study to benchmark molecular-identifier clustering-based TCR repertoire sequencing (MIDCIRS) and TCR RNA copy counting. Here is what the overall study found, with its caveats: When barcode sub-clustering was omitted, TCR diversity was inflated by chimeric consensus sequences, with chimeras reaching as high as 47%. Spiked-in Jurkat TCR RNA equivalent to a single cell was reported to be detectable even among one million naive CD8 T cells. In CMV-specific effector cells, clones with more than 20 RNA copies contained over 98% of molecules, whereas in naive cells such clones contained under 1% of molecules. Naive libraries contained spiked-in Jurkat TCR RNA (10 copies' worth), which is not part of the donor repertoire. Highly expanded clone sizes could be underestimated if identical TCR molecules share a barcode. Approximately 3.3 recovered TCR RNA copies per cell were obtained by modeling, versus about ten by digital PCR, implying a capture efficiency of 30% to 35%.

V drops 0 bases and J drops 0 bases, leaving 12 bases in between. There are 16 amino acids in the CDR3, from cysteine to phenylalanine inclusive. Only the CDR3 DNA stays, 48 bases, in frame from base 1. Via the germline V gene, CDR1 is WSHSY and CDR2 SAAADI. With regard to this clonotype: Its recognized antigen is unknown. Per-base qualities were not stored, and no clone one base away is much larger.

Libraries of naive CD8 T cells were built from anywhere between roughly 17,000 and 1,100,000 sorted cells, with 10%, 30% or 50% of the purified RNA used. Naive CD8 T cells, defined as CD8+CD4-CCR7+CD45RA+, were FACS-sorted into RLT Plus buffer on a BD FACSAria II. Detection sensitivity was tested by spiking Jurkat RNA equal to roughly ten TCR copies' worth into samples containing roughly 17,000-1,000,000 naive CD8 T cells. Enrichment of CD8 T cells was done with RosetteSep CD8+ T Cell Enrichment Cocktail plus Ficoll-Paque, and ACK red cell lysis came afterward. The library relied on PCR. Sequenced on a NextSeq 500. Bulk TCR libraries were made following a previously described method, with the TCR primers given in Table S5. Purification of total RNA was performed with the Qiagen AllPrep DNA/RNA kit. Before analysis, reads from multiple sequencing runs of the same library were pooled. Turning to the authors' computational methods: Reads were retained only if their TCR constant sequence matched exactly, and those retained reads were trimmed to 150 nt and grouped according to their 12-nt molecular barcodes. Reads inside each barcode group were sub-clustered using a 15% Levenshtein threshold, and a quality-weighted consensus sequence was constructed for each RNA molecule. Non-functional sequences were excluded, and lower-count sequences lying one edit away from another sequence were also excluded. On the basis of fitting two negative binomial distributions, barcode sub-clusters with fewer than 20% of the maximum read count were discarded. TCRdb handled the public reads itself, with Q25 trimming in fastp and clone calling in MiXCR, and kept productive beta chains. Records with the same CDR3 protein are collapsed into one entry carrying the most frequent genes and DNA. Here the V and J calls rest on TCRdb's processing, not on the authors' analysis. The table for this sample lists some 590,000 distinct CDR3 sequences; roughly 23% of them were counted only once. The ten most abundant clones make up 0.78% of the sample.

This chain joins TRBV10-2 to TRBJ2-7; no confident D gene assignment can be made. The specimen was naive CD8+ T cells from blood, with Jurkat cell RNA spiked in. The sample's cell subset or site label, in plain terms: FACS-sorted CD8+CD4-CCR7+CD45RA+ naive T cells. The clonotype was recovered from a human donor in good health. Some libraries in this study had Jurkat cell RNA spiked in. The DNA sequence is as follows: TGCGCCAGCAGTGAGTCGACCGCAGGTGGCTCCTACGAGCAGTACTTC. Its protein is CASSESTAGGSYEQYF.